This T cell receptor (beta chain) was identified in a study of tumor and adjacent non-tumor tissue in lung cancer. The overall study: The cohort had about twelve adenocarcinoma, a couple of squamous cell and 1 small cell patients. Points from the study as a whole: Tumor repertoires had a smaller top 100 clone share than normal lung. TCR diversity was significantly greater in tumor than normal lung tissue.

The template was RNA from unsorted bulk tissue. A word on this clonotype: Its specificity is not known. A read error may account for a junction end that differs from germline.

A modified ARM-PCR protocol with three rounds of nested PCR amplified TCRbeta. TCRdb used MiXCR to reprocess the multiplex PCR reads, holding one entry per CDR3 protein. The data show 69,000 or so distinct CDR3 sequences, around three quarters seen once. The material sequenced was lung tumor tissue. The clonotype originates from a man aged 55-75 years with non-small cell lung cancer.

CDR3 amino acids: CASGLTSGTGELFF. The CDR3 bases are TGTGCCAGCGGCTTAACCAGCGGGACCGGGGAGCTCTTTTTT. V usage is TRBV11-1 and J usage is TRBJ2-2, with 7 bases aligning to TRBD2. Germline loops: CDR1 SGHAT, CDR2 FQDESV (reference sequence). This CDR3 contains 14 residues.